This T cell receptor (beta chain) was recovered during a study of CD8+ T cells in alopecia areata. Treatment indicated: oral pan-JAK inhibitor, 5-10 mg twice daily. This CDR3 contains 14 residues. The V gene's germline CDR1 is SGHKS and CDR2 YYEKEE (reference sequence). Trimming left V 0 bases short and J 8 bases short, with 9 bases between. RNA, once extracted, was reverse transcribed into cDNA for use as the sequencing template. Method: immunoSEQ multiplex PCR; TCRdb's copy keeps in-frame clones and lacks some. The repertoire includes about 200,000 clones, about 60% of them detected once, and roughly 3.3% sits in the top ten. In its sample, this clone was seen a few times.

The rearrangement uses TRBV5-5 and TRBJ1-6; D may be TRBD1 (5 bases). The receptor was derived from a human donor with alopecia areata. The sequenced sample was CD4+ T cells sorted from blood, obtained at week 4, from a patient treated with tofacitinib. The CDR3 loop is CASSLAGLDSPLHF. In DNA, the CDR3 is TGTGCCAGCAGCTTGGCAGGGTTGGATTCACCCCTCCACTTT.